This record concerns one T cell receptor beta chain sequence. This entry comes from a study of blood T cell repertoires in COVID-19. Whole-study context: The cDNA or gDNA used as material had been derived from T cells, B-cell-depleted T cells, or PBMCs.

As processed by the authors: Scientists estimated how many nucleated cells there were by amplifying reference gene primers. The repertoire was sequenced with immunoSEQ multiplex PCR; TCRdb's copy has only in-frame clones and lacks some. V and J calls and clone size are given by that table; D and trimming were obtained from the DNA. This sample has about 400,000 clones; approximately 86% occur once, and the top ten carry roughly 7.2%. During active infection, Seattle patients enrolled and were then monitored through disease. The CDR3 has 13 amino acids. The germline CDR1 and CDR2 sequences are SGHRS and YFSETQ. V lost 4 bases, J lost 1 base, and 8 bases lay in between.

The sample comprised peripheral blood. The chain couples TRBV5-1 to TRBJ2-5, with TRBD1 as a possible D gene (5 bases). The sequence derives from a woman aged 55-69 years with COVID-19, enrolled during active disease. CDR3 bases: TGCGCCAGCAGCGTGACAGTCCAAGAGACCCAGTACTTC. It yields the protein CASSVTVQETQYF.